Listed below are T cell receptor beta chains from one sample, sequenced in a study of beta chain features in type 1 diabetes. Sequenced by immunoSEQ multiplex PCR; TCRdb stores in-frame clones only, minus some. The sample lists hundreds of thousands of clones, around 12% occurring once. The sequencing input was naive CD4+ T cells from blood. The source is a man younger than 30 in good health. Both conserved end residues are part of each CDR3. Each record gives: CDR3 protein, CDR3 DNA, V gene, clone size, D gene, J gene. D genes are given only for firm matches. Only part of the rows carry a size: once, few, many, or a class if the clone is expanded.

CDR3: CASRGQALSIYGYTF
DNA: TGTGCCAGCAGGGGACAGGCCCTTAGTATCTATGGCTACACCTTC
V: TRBV7-2
size: few
D: TRBD1
J: TRBJ1-2

CDR3: CASSSLAGSYNEQFF
DNA: TGTGCCAGCAGCTCACTAGCGGGGTCCTACAATGAGCAGTTCTTC
V: TRBV5-4
size: .
D: TRBD2
J: TRBJ2-1

CDR3: CASTLSRGGGQYF
DNA: TGTGCCAGCACTCTAAGCCGGGGGGGCGGGCAGTACTTC
V: TRBV28
size: .
D: TRBD2
J: TRBJ2-7

CDR3: CASSLRSSGSLFEQYF
DNA: TGCGCCAGCAGCTTGAGGTCTAGCGGGAGTCTCTTCGAGCAGTACTTC
V: TRBV5-1
size: .
D: TRBD2
J: TRBJ2-7

CDR3: CSVTTQQGGSNQPQHF
DNA: TGCAGCGTTACTACTCAGCAGGGGGGTAGCAATCAGCCCCAGCATTTT
V: TRBV29-1
size: .
D: TRBD1
J: TRBJ1-5

CDR3: CASSPQGLAGGPTTDTQYF
DNA: TGTGCCAGCAGCCCCCAGGGACTAGCGGGAGGGCCTACCACAGATACGCAGTATTTT
V: TRBV21-1
size: .
D: .
J: TRBJ2-3

CDR3: CAITTDRTAGTQYF
DNA: TGTGCCATCACCACGGACAGGACTGCTGGTACGCAGTATTTT
V: TRBV10-3
size: few
D: TRBD1
J: TRBJ2-3

CDR3: CASSMSTPDSNQPQHF
DNA: TGTGCCAGTAGTATGTCGACACCCGATAGCAATCAGCCCCAGCATTTT
V: TRBV19
size: few
D: .
J: TRBJ1-5

CDR3: CASSVGGTGTDNEQFF
DNA: TGTGCCAGCAGCGTAGGTGGGACAGGGACGGACAATGAGCAGTTCTTC
V: TRBV9
size: few
D: TRBD1
J: TRBJ2-1

CDR3: CASGLPPGQPYEQYF
DNA: TGTGCTAGTGGTTTGCCTCCGGGACAACCTTACGAGCAGTACTTC
V: TRBV12-5
size: .
D: .
J: TRBJ2-7

CDR3: CASSPLGTASYEQYF
DNA: TGTGCCAGCAGCCCCTTAGGGACAGCTTCCTACGAGCAGTACTTC
V: TRBV11-2
size: few
D: TRBD1
J: TRBJ2-7

CDR3: CASSYSTSLRGETQYF
DNA: TGTGCCAGCAGTTACTCGACATCATTGAGGGGGGAGACCCAGTACTTC
V: TRBV6-5
size: .
D: .
J: TRBJ2-5

CDR3: CASRRTGTYEQYF
DNA: TGTGCCAGTAGACGGACAGGGACCTACGAGCAGTACTTC
V: TRBV19
size: few
D: TRBD1
J: TRBJ2-7

CDR3: CASSIGEENTEAFF
DNA: TGTGCCAGTAGTATAGGTGAGGAGAACACTGAAGCTTTCTTT
V: TRBV19
size: few
D: .
J: TRBJ1-1

CDR3: CASSLTGANEQYF
DNA: TGCGCCAGCAGCCTGACAGGGGCAAACGAGCAGTACTTC
V: TRBV4-1
size: .
D: TRBD1
J: TRBJ2-7

CDR3: CASSPRDGGNGEQYF
DNA: TGTGCCAGCTCACCAAGGGACGGGGGGAACGGCGAGCAGTACTTC
V: TRBV18
size: few
D: TRBD2
J: TRBJ2-7

CDR3: CASSSSGVAYEQYF
DNA: TGTGCCAGCAGCTCCAGCGGGGTAGCCTACGAGCAGTACTTC
V: TRBV7-2
size: .
D: TRBD2
J: TRBJ2-7

CDR3: CASSQDNQGLIYGYTF
DNA: TGCGCCAGCAGCCAAGATAATCAAGGACTGATCTATGGCTACACCTTC
V: TRBV4-3
size: .
D: .
J: TRBJ1-2

CDR3: CASSDSGGQGSGYTF
DNA: TGTGCCAGCAGTGACTCAGGGGGACAGGGATCCGGCTACACCTTC
V: TRBV6-4
size: .
D: TRBD1
J: TRBJ1-2

CDR3: CAWSVASYGYTF
DNA: TGTGCCTGGAGTGTTGCTAGCTATGGCTACACCTTC
V: TRBV30
size: .
D: .
J: TRBJ1-2

CDR3: CASSLRGGGPPYNEQFF
DNA: TGTGCCAGCAGCTTAAGAGGGGGGGGACCACCCTACAATGAGCAGTTCTTC
V: TRBV7-3
size: .
D: .
J: TRBJ2-1

CDR3: CAWTQSRDRGRF
DNA: TGTGCCTGGACCCAATCCCGGGACAGGGGGCGGTTC
V: TRBV30
size: few
D: TRBD1
J: TRBJ2-7

CDR3: CASSSAGLGDRYGYTF
DNA: TGCGCCAGCAGCTCTGCCGGGTTGGGGGACAGATATGGCTACACCTTC
V: TRBV5-1
size: .
D: TRBD1
J: TRBJ1-2

CDR3: CASSSLVEAGQGGYEQYF
DNA: TGTGCCAGCAGTTCTCTAGTCGAGGCGGGACAGGGTGGATACGAGCAGTACTTC
V: TRBV28
size: .
D: TRBD1
J: TRBJ2-7

CDR3: CSGGDRVGYEQYF
DNA: TGCAGCGGGGGGGACAGGGTGGGCTACGAGCAGTACTTC
V: TRBV29-1
size: .
D: TRBD1
J: TRBJ2-7

CDR3: CASSYGQSTDTQYF
DNA: TGTGCCAGCAGTTATGGACAGTCCACAGATACGCAGTATTTT
V: TRBV6-6
size: .
D: .
J: TRBJ2-3

CDR3: CASSVGLISGNTIYF
DNA: TGTGCCAGCAGCGTAGGACTGATCTCTGGAAACACCATATATTTT
V: TRBV9
size: few
D: .
J: TRBJ1-3

CDR3: CASSHTGGPYGYTF
DNA: TGTGCCAGCAGTCATACGGGGGGCCCCTATGGCTACACCTTC
V: TRBV6-6
size: .
D: .
J: TRBJ1-2

CDR3: CASSQEPAGAYEQYF
DNA: TGCGCCAGCAGCCAAGAGCCAGCGGGGGCCTACGAGCAGTACTTC
V: TRBV4-3
size: .
D: TRBD2
J: TRBJ2-7

CDR3: CAWSVGGVLDTQYF
DNA: TGTGCCTGGAGTGTAGGAGGGGTCTTAGATACGCAGTATTTT
V: TRBV30
size: few
D: .
J: TRBJ2-3

CDR3: CSVEVGVGEHHEQYF
DNA: TGCAGCGTTGAAGTAGGAGTTGGGGAGCACCACGAGCAGTACTTC
V: TRBV29-1
size: few
D: .
J: TRBJ2-7

CDR3: CASSLRGLAGLEQYF
DNA: TGTGCCAGCAGCTTGCGCGGACTAGCGGGACTGGAGCAGTACTTC
V: TRBV5-6
size: few
D: TRBD2
J: TRBJ2-7

CDR3: CAVAGGVNTEAFF
DNA: TGTGCCGTCGCAGGGGGAGTGAACACTGAAGCTTTCTTT
V: TRBV7-9
size: few
D: TRBD1
J: TRBJ1-1

CDR3: CASSLNRGYTEAFF
DNA: TGTGCCAGCAGTTTAAACAGGGGCTACACTGAAGCTTTCTTT
V: TRBV28
size: .
D: TRBD1
J: TRBJ1-1

CDR3: CAGNREAGTNEQYF
DNA: TGTGCGGGTAACCGCGAAGCGGGAACCAACGAGCAGTACTTC
V: TRBV30
size: .
D: TRBD2
J: TRBJ2-7

CDR3: CASSEDTVTGELFF
DNA: TGTGCCAGCAGCGAAGACACTGTGACCGGGGAGCTGTTTTTT
V: TRBV9
size: once
D: .
J: TRBJ2-2

CDR3: CASSPTGARTQYF
DNA: TGTGCCAGCAGTCCGACAGGTGCCAGGACCCAGTACTTC
V: TRBV6-5
size: few
D: .
J: TRBJ2-5

CDR3: CASSLGTGGFNQPQHF
DNA: TGCGCCAGCAGCTTGGGGACAGGGGGTTTCAATCAGCCCCAGCATTTT
V: TRBV5-1
size: .
D: TRBD1
J: TRBJ1-5

CDR3: CASSPQRTVYNSPLHF
DNA: TGTGCCAGCAGCCCCCAGCGGACAGTTTATAATTCACCCCTCCACTTT
V: TRBV7-2
size: few
D: .
J: TRBJ1-6

CDR3: CASSLAAGWNEQFF
DNA: TGTGCCAGCAGCTTGGCGGCGGGTTGGAATGAGCAGTTCTTC
V: TRBV7-9
size: once
D: .
J: TRBJ2-1

CDR3: CASSYSPSSSYEQYF
DNA: TGTGCCAGCAGCTATAGTCCCTCAAGCTCCTACGAGCAGTACTTC
V: TRBV7-2
size: once
D: .
J: TRBJ2-7

CDR3: CASSLVAGGSGEQFF
DNA: TGTGCCAGCAGCTTGGTAGCGGGGGGTTCGGGTGAGCAGTTCTTC
V: TRBV5-6
size: .
D: TRBD2
J: TRBJ2-1

CDR3: CASSPGADTQYF
DNA: TGTGCCAGTAGTCCAGGGGCAGATACGCAGTATTTT
V: TRBV19
size: few
D: .
J: TRBJ2-3

CDR3: CASSSGTRNTEAFF
DNA: TGCGCCAGCAGCTCCGGGACTCGGAACACTGAAGCTTTCTTT
V: TRBV5-1
size: .
D: .
J: TRBJ1-1

CDR3: CAWNSGGPREQYF
DNA: TGTGCCTGGAATAGCGGGGGGCCAAGGGAGCAGTACTTC
V: TRBV30
size: few
D: TRBD2
J: TRBJ2-7

CDR3: CASSLEDRPGYGYTF
DNA: TGTGCCAGCAGTTTAGAGGACAGACCCGGCTATGGCTACACCTTC
V: TRBV28
size: few
D: .
J: TRBJ1-2

CDR3: CASSHTTGDYEQYF
DNA: TGTGCCAGCAGTCACACAACAGGGGACTACGAGCAGTACTTC
V: TRBV27
size: .
D: TRBD1
J: TRBJ2-7

CDR3: CASSPPAGVVSGELFF
DNA: TGTGCCAGCAGCCCCCCGGCGGGAGTAGTATCCGGGGAGCTGTTTTTT
V: TRBV7-3
size: few
D: TRBD2
J: TRBJ2-2

CDR3: CASSRTSGNTDTQYF
DNA: TGTGCCAGTAGTCGGACTAGCGGGAACACAGATACGCAGTATTTT
V: TRBV19
size: few
D: TRBD2
J: TRBJ2-3

CDR3: CASRGHPNTEAFF
DNA: TGTGCCAGCAGGGGACACCCGAACACTGAAGCTTTCTTT
V: TRBV2
size: few
D: .
J: TRBJ1-1

CDR3: CASSYWRGGGYEQFF
DNA: TGTGCCAGCAGTTATTGGCGGGGGGGCGGCTATGAGCAGTTCTTC
V: TRBV6-5
size: .
D: TRBD2
J: TRBJ2-1

CDR3: CASSLARTVRVNEQFF
DNA: TGTGCCAGCAGCTTAGCGAGGACAGTTCGGGTCAATGAGCAGTTCTTC
V: TRBV7-8
size: few
D: .
J: TRBJ2-1

CDR3: CAWGGGGAGRRNQPQHF
DNA: TGTGCCTGGGGGGGAGGTGGCGCTGGAAGGCGCAATCAGCCCCAGCATTTT
V: TRBV30
size: few
D: .
J: TRBJ1-5

CDR3: CASSLASGSNQPQHF
DNA: TGCGCCAGCAGCTTGGCCTCAGGGTCCAATCAGCCCCAGCATTTT
V: TRBV5-1
size: .
D: .
J: TRBJ1-5